Given below is one T cell receptor (beta chain) in context. Its antigen target is currently unknown. Nothing much larger sits one base from this clone, and base qualities are not available. Measured from the cysteine to the phenylalanine, the CDR3 is 14 residues long. Just the 42-base CDR3 DNA is kept, in frame starting at base 1. V is pruned by 6 bases and J by 5 bases, leaving 9 bases of the junction without a gene match. CDR1 and CDR2 are read off the germline V gene as MNHEY and SVGEGT. The data are from a study of blood T cell repertoires in COVID-19 (TCRdb year 2020). Describing the broader study: Samples from collaborators originated in the United States, Italy and Spain and spanned both the acute and convalescent phases of COVID-19. Where available, HLA class I and class II types were obtained from metadata supplied by the sample provider rather than from assay-based typing. A freely available public database, intended as a resource for researchers studying the immune response to SARS-CoV-2, is where the repertoires were released. Nearly every sample came with metadata listing a de-identified subject ID, COVID-19 status, age in years and sex. The prospective study material was composed of cDNA or gDNA derived from T cells, B-cell-depleted T cells, or PBMCs. The dataset comprised deeply sampled blood TCRbeta repertoires from subjects exposed to, actively infected with, or recovered from COVID-19. The samples were drawn from the first 160 participants of the ongoing ImmuneRACE study and from 950 to 1,500 subjects provided by 6 global collaborators.

The research as a whole found: Clinical and demographic metadata were provided uncurated, with the amount varying by source and participant.

Collaborating institutions collected whole blood in K2EDTA tubes following their own protocols. For TCRbeta analysis, collaborators shipped samples as frozen whole blood, isolated PBMCs, or DNA extracted from either of those sample types. TCRbeta CDR3 regions were amplified from genomic DNA by means of the immunoSEQ Assay, a bias-controlled multiplex PCR. Per the source publication's procedure: The number of nucleated cells in each sample was estimated from the amplification of reference gene primers within the assay. Sequence reads were collapsed and filtered to measure the absolute abundance of every unique TCRbeta CDR3 rearrangement. For each sample, productive Simpson clonality was calculated as the square root of Simpson's diversity index across productive rearrangements. This immuneACCESS table, as held by TCRdb, lists in-frame sequences with V and J called but not all clones. Of the missing ones, under half trace to an unresolved V gene in checked studies; the others have no known cause. V, J and clone size are taken as reported in that table, and D and trimming were inferred from the DNA itself. The sample records about 28,000 clones, approximately 90% of which are singletons. Approximately 5.9% of the sample rests with the top ten.

This receptor was taken from a human donor in a cohort sampled during active COVID-19. The sequencing sample was made of peripheral blood. The rearrangement joined TRBV6-2 or TRBV6-3 to TRBJ2-5; 7 central bases correspond to TRBD2. The DNA is TGTGCCAGCAGCGATCCTAGCGGACCCGAGACCCAGTACTTC. The resulting protein is CASSDPSGPETQYF.